These 18 T cell receptor beta chains were sequenced from one sample in a study of control samples from healthy donors and cancer patients. The table came from immunoSEQ multiplex PCR; TCRdb's copy has only in-frame clones and leaves some out. This table holds 150,000 to 200,000 clones, nearly 90% found once. Sequences were obtained from blood. The source of these receptors is a woman aged 50 to 60 in good health.

The chain is built from TRBV7-6 and TRBJ1-6, with a weak D call TRBD1 (5 bases). Germline CDR1 is SGHVS and CDR2 is FNYEAQ. V was clipped by 5 bases and J by 9 bases, with 17 bases between them. This CDR3 has 15 amino acids. The CDR3 nucleotides read TGTGCCAGCAGCCAAACAGGCCCGGGGCCTTCACCCCTCCACTTT. Protein product: CASSQTGPGPSPLHF.

The chain combines TRBV19 with TRBJ1-2; D perhaps matches TRBD1 (5 bases). Per germline, CDR1 LNHDA and CDR2 SQIVND (reference sequence). V lost 7 bases to trimming and J lost 1 base, with 13 bases between them. This CDR3 comprises 14 residues. The CDR3 DNA sequence: TGTGCCAGTACAAGGACATCTCTTAACTATGGCTACACCTTC. This sequence encodes CASTRTSLNYGYTF.

The rearrangement joins TRBV11-2 to TRBJ1-4; TRBD1 is a possible D gene (6 bases). The CDR3 consists of 15 residues. Trimming pared 3 bases from V and 2 bases from J, leaving 10 bases between. Germline loops: CDR1 SGHAT, CDR2 FQNNGV. CDR3 amino acids: CASSLPGATNEKLFF. In nucleotides, the CDR3 is TGTGCCAGCAGCTTGCCAGGGGCGACTAATGAAAAACTGTTTTTT. The complete variable domain, with remaining parts taken from reference TRBV11-2 and TRBJ1-4, reads EAGVAQSPRYKIIEKRQSVAFWCNPISGHATLYWYQQILGQGPKLLIQFQNNGVVDDSQLPKDRFSAERLKGVDSTLKIQPAKLEDSAVYLCASSLPGATNEKLFFGSGTQLSVL.

The V call is TRBV5-6, the J call TRBJ2-7, with D hard to call. Per the germline V gene, CDR1 is SGHDT and CDR2 is YYEEEE. The CDR3 totals 14 residues. The germline V and J ends were trimmed by 2 bases and 0 bases, with 9 bases remaining between them. The CDR3 DNA is TGTGCCAGCAGCTTTCTCCAAGCCTCCTACGAGCAGTACTTC. Translating gives CASSFLQASYEQYF.

In its sample, this clone was seen a few times. The identical CDR3 is also encoded by other nucleotide sequences in the sample. CDR3 loop: CATSRDQGNQPQHF. The CDR3 DNA reads TGTGCCACCAGCAGAGATCAGGGCAATCAGCCCCAGCATTTT. The chain links TRBV15 to TRBJ1-5; D gene uncertain. Germline lookup yields CDR1 LNHNV and CDR2 YYDKDF (reference sequence). Trimming removed 0 bases at V and 2 bases at J, with 5 bases between. The CDR3 extends over 14 amino acids.

The chain carries TRBV4-1 and TRBJ1-4, with D possibly being TRBD1 (5 bases). The CDR3 has 16 amino acids. The germline V and J ends were trimmed by 1 base and 2 bases, with 11 bases remaining between them. Germline-derived CDR1 and CDR2 are MGHRA and YSYEKL. The CDR3 loop is CASSQGGRRTNEKLFF. The CDR3 bases are TGCGCCAGCAGCCAAGGGGGCAGGAGGACTAATGAAAAACTGTTTTTT.

In this sample, this clone turned up once. This sequence joins TRBV20-1 and TRBJ2-7; D possibly corresponds to TRBD1 (7 bases). This CDR3 contains 14 residues. V dropped 3 bases and J dropped 1 base, with 13 bases sitting between them. Germline V gene lookup returns CDR1 DFQATT and CDR2 SNEGSKA (reference sequence). CDR3: CSASGGTASYEQYF. Here the CDR3 DNA reads TGCAGTGCTAGTGGGGGGACAGCTTCCTACGAGCAGTACTTC.

The gene calls are TRBV18 and TRBJ1-4; the match to TRBD1 covers 7 bases. The CDR3 has 16 amino acids. CDR1 and CDR2 from the germline V gene are KGHSH and LQKENI. V lost 2 bases, J lost 8 bases, and 11 bases stayed unmatched. CDR3 coding DNA: TGTGCCAGCTCACCAGATGGGACAGCGAATTGGGAAAAACTGTTTTTT. This gives the protein CASSPDGTANWEKLFF.

The chain employs TRBV27 and TRBJ2-1, with a tentative D call TRBD2 (6 bases). This CDR3 is built from 14 residues. Germline V gene sequence: CDR1 MNHEY, CDR2 SMNVEV (reference sequence). V was clipped by 5 bases and J by 6 bases, with 14 bases between them. The CDR3 region has the DNA TGTGCCAGCAGTCGCTTAGGGAGGACCAATGAGCAGTTCTTC. Its translation: CASSRLGRTNEQFF.

The rearrangement uses TRBV18 and TRBJ1-2; possible D gene TRBD1, 5 bases. The CDR3 covers 13 residues. Trimming removed 2 bases from V and 14 bases from J, with 18 bases in between. Germline CDR1 and CDR2: KGHSH and LQKENI. CDR3 loop: CASSPAREGLGTF. CDR3 sequence (DNA): TGTGCCAGCTCACCAGCCAGGGAGGGACTAGGAACCTTC.

V gene TRBV29-1 combines with J gene TRBJ2-2; 8 nucleotides match TRBD1. CDR3 length equals 16 residues. Germline values: CDR1 SQVTM, CDR2 ANQGSEA. The V segment lost 2 bases and the J segment 3 bases; nucleotides outside the gene matches: 8. CDR3 region: CSVERRDRLHTGELFF. DNA for the CDR3: TGCAGCGTTGAAAGAAGGGACAGGTTGCACACCGGGGAGCTGTTTTTT.

The rearrangement joins TRBV10-3 to TRBJ2-7; 10 nucleotides match TRBD2. CDR1 is ENHRY, CDR2 SYGVKD, per germline. V lost 7 bases, J lost 0 bases, and 3 bases stayed unmatched. This CDR3 contains 14 residues. The CDR3 nucleotides are TGTGCCATCACCGGGACTAGCGACTCCTACGAGCAGTACTTC. It encodes CAITGTSDSYEQYF.

The chain uses TRBV6-6 and TRBJ1-1, with 7 bases identical to TRBD1. Germline loops: CDR1 MNHNY, CDR2 SVGAGI (reference sequence). Losses at the gene ends were 5 bases for V and 0 bases for J; bases not matched to a gene: 3. This CDR3 is 14 amino acids long. CDR3 residues: CASSDRDMNTEAFF. The DNA for the CDR3 is TGTGCCAGCAGTGACAGGGACATGAACACTGAAGCTTTCTTT.

This rearrangement joins TRBV5-6 to TRBJ2-3; TRBD2 matches 8 bases. The CDR3 consists of 15 residues. Germline V gives CDR1 SGHDT, CDR2 YYEEEE. V gave up 2 bases and J gave up 1 base; unmatched junction bases: 3. CDR3 region: CASSLILAGTDTQYF. Here the CDR3 DNA reads TGTGCCAGCAGCTTAATACTAGCGGGCACAGATACGCAGTATTTT.

This sequence joins TRBV3-1 (or the pseudogene TRBV3-2) and TRBJ2-2, with 7 positions matching TRBD1. Germline V CDR1 and CDR2: LGHDT, YNNKEL (reference sequence). CDR3 length equals 14 residues. The V and J ends lost 6 bases and 6 bases, in that order; junction bases with no gene match: 7. For the CDR3, the DNA is TGTGCCAGCAGTACCACAGGGGAAGCCGGGGAGCTGTTTTTT. It translates to CASSTTGEAGELFF.

The V call is TRBV6-5, the J call TRBJ2-6, with unresolved D. The CDR3 runs to 15 residues. V was clipped by 2 bases and J by 0 bases, with 5 bases between them. Germline loops: CDR1 MNHEY, CDR2 SVGAGI. The CDR3 reads CASSYGTSGANVLTF. DNA for the CDR3: TGTGCCAGCAGTTACGGAACCTCTGGGGCCAACGTCCTGACTTTC.

A few counts support this clone. The rearrangement joins TRBV9 to TRBJ1-5; D is ambiguous. This CDR3 region has 15 residues. V lost 0 bases to trimming and J lost 3 bases, with 10 bases between them. The germline gives CDR1 SGDLS, CDR2 YYNGEE. CDR3 nucleotides: TGTGCCAGCAGCGTAGATCAAGGGTACAATCAGCCCCAGCATTTT. This codes for CASSVDQGYNQPQHF. Together with reference TRBV9 and TRBJ1-5, the CDR3 gives the full variable domain: DSGVTQTPKHLITATGQRVTLRCSPRSGDLSVYWYQQSLDQGLQFLIQYYNGEERAKGNILERFSAQQFPDLHSELNLSSLELGDSALYFCASSVDQGYNQPQHFGDGTRLSIL.

This chain links TRBV7-3 with TRBJ2-1; maybe TRBD2 (6 bases). This CDR3 comprises 15 residues. V gave up 1 base and J gave up 3 bases, with 10 bases separating them. From germline, CDR1 is SGHTA and CDR2 FQGTGA. CDR3 sequence (DNA): TGTGCCAGCAGCTTAAAGCCGACTAGCTACAATGAGCAGTTCTTC. It is translated as CASSLKPTSYNEQFF.